The 22 T cell receptor beta chains given below trace back to one sample, sequenced in a study of human T cells and chemical hapten exposure. TCRdb re-called the RACE reads through MiXCR, storing one row per CDR3 protein. The table records about 64,000 distinct CDR3 sequences, about 11% of them present only once. The time point was: patch test 3, about 24 weeks after DPC sensitization. Treatment indicated: therapeutic diphenylcyclopropenone sensitization with weekly scalp DPC. Specimen: whole blood, collected in connection with sensitization to the hapten diphenylcyclopropenone (DPC). These receptors all come from a woman between 25 and 40 years old with alopecia areata. Some clones in this sample may be carry-over from other donors' samples.

This rearrangement joins TRBV4-1 to TRBJ2-7; no reliable D call. Germline V gives CDR1 MGHRA, CDR2 YSYEKL. Trimming left V 0 bases short and J 6 bases short, with 12 bases between. The CDR3 runs to 14 residues. The CDR3 sequence is CASSQEEGLREQYF. CDR3 DNA sequence: TGCGCCAGCAGCCAAGAAGAAGGCTTGCGCGAGCAGTACTTC.

This clonotype has a handful of counts. V usage is TRBV29-1 and J usage is TRBJ2-5; 9 nucleotides agree with TRBD2. The germline CDR1 and CDR2 sequences are SQVTM and ANQGSEA. The CDR3 totals 17 residues. Germline trimming cut 6 bases from V and 2 bases from J; bases unmatched to any gene: 16. CDR3 amino acids: CSVNGASGTLNQETQYF. CDR3 in DNA: TGCAGCGTAAACGGGGCTAGCGGGACGCTAAATCAAGAGACCCAGTACTTC.

This rearrangement joins TRBV19 to TRBJ1-2, with TRBD1 as a possible D gene (5 bases). In germline, CDR1 is LNHDA, CDR2 SQIVND (reference sequence). This CDR3 is built from 16 residues. Between the trimmed V and J ends, which lost 10 bases and 0 bases, there was a span of 21 bases. The CDR3 here is CATHPGGVEANYGYTF. CDR3 in DNA: TGTGCCACCCATCCGGGGGGGGTCGAAGCTAACTATGGCTACACCTTC.

This chain connects TRBV6-2 or TRBV6-3 to TRBJ2-1, with TRBD2 matching over 12 bases. The CDR3 is 16 amino acids. CDR1 and CDR2 (germline): MNHEY, SVGEGT. V trimming: 1 base; J trimming: 9 bases; junction bases outside the gene matches: 7. CDR3 region: CASSYWASGGAGEQFF. CDR3 DNA: TGTGCCAGCAGTTACTGGGCTAGCGGGGGGGCCGGTGAGCAGTTCTTC.

This clonotype was found many times. This chain uses TRBV29-1 with TRBJ1-2, with D perhaps TRBD1 (5 bases). Germline lookup yields CDR1 SQVTM and CDR2 ANQGSEA. This CDR3 spans 11 amino acids. V was clipped by 3 bases and J by 8 bases, with 10 bases between them. CDR3 sequence (DNA): TGCAGCGTTGAGGCAGGGCGAGGCTACACCTTC. Encoded protein: CSVEAGRGYTF.

The chain is built from TRBV18 and TRBJ1-6, with 8 bases lining up with TRBD1. CDR3 length equals 13 residues. CDR1 and CDR2 from the germline V gene are KGHSH and LQKENI. The ends lost 2 bases at V and 13 bases at J; junction bases unmatched: 4. In DNA form, the CDR3 reads TGTGCCAGCTCACCAGAGACAGGGGACCCCCTCCACTTT. It encodes CASSPETGDPLHF. Supplemented by reference TRBV18 and TRBJ1-6, the full variable domain reads NAGVMQNPRHLVRRRGQEARLRCSPMKGHSHVYWYRQLPEEGLKFMVYLQKENIIDESGMPKERFSAEFPKEGPSILRIQQVVRGDSAAYFCASSPETGDPLHFGNGTRLTVT.

The CDR3 loop is CASRTGSAAGELFF. CDR3 nucleotides: TGTGCCAGCAGGACAGGGAGCGCCGCCGGGGAGCTGTTTTTT. The V and J genes are TRBV27 and TRBJ2-2, with 7 bases that match TRBD1. Germline V CDR1 and CDR2: MNHEY, SMNVEV (reference sequence). CDR3 size: 14 residues. J gave up 6 bases and V 6 bases, and 7 bases lay outside the gene matches.

This CDR3 is CASSLASHTDTQYF. The CDR3 coding sequence is TGTGCCAGCAGCTTAGCCTCACACACAGATACGCAGTATTTT. The V and J genes are TRBV7-9 and TRBJ2-3; D not resolved. Germline V gene sequence: CDR1 SEHNR, CDR2 FQNEAQ (reference sequence). The CDR3 runs to 14 residues. V shed 0 bases and J shed 2 bases, with 6 bases lying between them. Filled out from reference TRBV7-9 and TRBJ2-3, the complete variable domain reads DTGVSQNPRHKITKRGQNVTFRCDPISEHNRLYWYRQTLGQGPEFLTYFQNEAQLEKSRLLSDRFSAERPKGSFSTLEIQRTEQGDSAMYLCASSLASHTDTQYFGPGTRLTVL.

The rearrangement links TRBV27 to TRBJ1-5; 10 bases fit TRBD1. The germline V gene encodes CDR1 MNHEY and CDR2 SMNVEV (reference sequence). This CDR3 is 17 amino acids long. V dropped 4 bases and J dropped 3; count of bases not matched to a gene: 9. The CDR3 DNA sequence: TGTGCCAGCAGTTCGTCCGGGACAGGGGTAGTCAATCAGCCCCAGCATTTT. Protein sequence: CASSSSGTGVVNQPQHF.

This clonotype was found many times. The CDR3 nucleotides are TGCGCCAGCAGCTTGGTCCATCCGGGGGCGACTAATGAAAAACTGTTTTTT. It specifies CASSLVHPGATNEKLFF. This chain connects TRBV5-1 to TRBJ1-4; D may be TRBD1 (6 bases). Germline assignment: CDR1 SGHRS and CDR2 YFSETQ. The CDR3 contains 17 residues. Trimming removed 0 bases at V and 2 bases at J, with 14 bases between.

The DNA of the CDR3 is TGTGCCAGCAGCTCAGGGGCCGATACGCAGTATTTT. Translated, it gives CASSSGADTQYF. The V call is TRBV9, the J call TRBJ2-3; D is possibly TRBD1 (6 bases). In germline, CDR1 is SGDLS, CDR2 YYNGEE. This CDR3 has 12 residues. V shed 4 bases and J shed 6 bases, with 9 bases lying between them.

The chain has TRBV6-6 and TRBJ2-2, with TRBD1 identical over 7 bases. This CDR3 has 15 amino acids. Germline V gene sequence: CDR1 MNHNY, CDR2 SVGAGI (reference sequence). V was pared by 4 bases and J by 4 bases, with 6 bases of the junction left unmatched. CDR3 nucleotide sequence: TGTGCCAGCAGTTCTCCTGGACAGGCCACCGGGGAGCTGTTTTTT. It specifies CASSSPGQATGELFF.

This clonotype was seen a few times. The chain links TRBV30 to TRBJ2-7, with D possibly TRBD1 on 6 matching bases. This CDR3 has 15 amino acids. Germline V CDR1 and CDR2: GTSNPN, SVGIG (reference sequence). The V end lost 2 bases, the J end lost 0 bases, and 14 bases lay between the germline ends. The CDR3 loop is CAWSRTVTSSYEQYF. Here the CDR3 DNA reads TGTGCCTGGAGTCGGACAGTTACAAGCTCCTACGAGCAGTACTTC.

V gene TRBV20-1 combines with J gene TRBJ1-2; 9 bases map to TRBD1. After removal of 4 bases from V and 6 bases from J, the junction contained 9 bases not matched to a gene. The germline CDR1 and CDR2 sequences are DFQATT and SNEGSKA (reference sequence). The CDR3 is 14 amino acids. The CDR3 nucleotides read TGCAGTGCTAAACCCGGGACAGGGCACGATGGCTACACCTTC. It translates to CSAKPGTGHDGYTF.

This clonotype occurred many times. The rearrangement uses TRBV19 and TRBJ2-7; 7 nucleotides line up with TRBD1. Germline assignment: CDR1 LNHDA and CDR2 SQIVND (reference sequence). The CDR3 is made up of 14 amino acids. The V and J ends lost 4 bases and 2 bases, in that order; junction bases with no gene match: 5. The CDR3 protein is CASSRQTGTYEQYF. CDR3 nucleotides: TGTGCCAGTAGTAGGCAGACAGGGACCTACGAGCAGTACTTC.

This clonotype has a handful of counts. The chain uses TRBV29-1 and TRBJ2-5; D is perhaps TRBD1 (6 bases). CDR1 is SQVTM and CDR2 is ANQGSEA in the germline V gene. The CDR3 sequence is 13 residues long. Trimming shortened V by 2 bases and J by 5 bases, and 12 bases separated the two germline ends. Written as DNA, the CDR3 is TGCAGCGTTGAAAAGGGGACAATGGAGACCCAGTACTTC. Its protein product is CSVEKGTMETQYF.

V gene TRBV7-2 combines with J gene TRBJ2-6; the match to TRBD1 covers 7 bases. The CDR3 contains 16 residues. Germline CDR1 and CDR2: SGHTA and FQGNSA. J gave up 1 base and V 5 bases, and 5 bases lay outside the gene matches. The CDR3 protein is CASSTYRGSGANVLTF. The CDR3 DNA reads TGTGCCAGCAGCACCTACAGGGGTTCTGGGGCCAACGTCCTGACTTTC.

This clonotype was seen a handful of times. This rearrangement joins TRBV10-3 to TRBJ1-3; TRBD1 aligns across 7 bases. This CDR3 has 14 residues. From germline, CDR1 is ENHRY and CDR2 SYGVKD. J was trimmed by 2 bases and V by 4 bases; bases with no gene match: 2. The CDR3 sequence: CAISGQGAGNTIYF. The CDR3 DNA sequence: TGTGCCATCAGTGGACAGGGAGCTGGAAACACCATATATTTT.

This clonotype was detected many times. The gene calls are TRBV6-5 and TRBJ2-3, with D possibly TRBD2 on 6 matching bases. CDR3 length: 18 amino acids. Germline V gene data show CDR1 as MNHEY and CDR2 as SVGAGI. V lost 10 bases, J lost 0 bases, and 26 bases lay in between. The chain's CDR3 is CATPVGGTPHSSTDTQYF. The CDR3 coding sequence is TGTGCCACCCCAGTTGGAGGGACTCCACACTCTAGCACAGATACGCAGTATTTT.

The chain recombines TRBV6-1 with TRBJ1-3; TRBD1 aligns across 9 bases. Per germline, CDR1 MNHNS and CDR2 SASEGT. This CDR3 region has 16 residues. The trim removed 0 bases at V and 2 bases at J, leaving 2 bases unmatched. CDR3 nucleotide sequence: TGTGCCAGCAGTGAAGCGGGGACAGGGCCTGGAAACACCATATATTTT. Encoded protein: CASSEAGTGPGNTIYF.

This clonotype has a handful of counts. The rearrangement links TRBV10-3 to TRBJ1-6; no reliable D call. This CDR3 region has 16 residues. Per the germline V gene, CDR1 is ENHRY and CDR2 is SYGVKD. V lost 6 bases to trimming and J lost 7 bases, with 19 bases between them. The CDR3 DNA sequence: TGTGCCATCAGCCGCGACGGACGAGTTGAGAATTCACCCCTCCACTTT. Translation: CAISRDGRVENSPLHF.

This clonotype was observed a few times. The rearrangement uses TRBV28 and TRBJ2-7; either TRBD1 or TRBD2 may supply D (6 bases each). The V gene's germline CDR1 is MDHEN and CDR2 SYDVKM. The CDR3 spans 15 residues. The V end was cut by 2 bases, the J end by 7 bases, with 18 bases between. CDR3 amino acids: CASSLPGWGAREQYF. The CDR3 DNA reads TGTGCCAGCAGTTTACCGGGATGGGGGGCGCGAGAGCAGTACTTC.